What follows describes a single T cell receptor (beta chain). Data came from immunoSEQ multiplex PCR; TCRdb stores just in-frame clones and leaves some out. The sample has 30,000 to 45,000 clones, around 80% seen once. These data originate in a study of OX40 agonist ivuxolimab in advanced cancers. At the level of the study: Ivuxolimab is an agonistic anti-OX40 (CD134) antibody, and patients were treated with it.

V lost 6 bases to trimming and J lost 0 bases; unmatched junction nucleotides: 6. Germline loops: CDR1 LNHDA, CDR2 SQIVND (reference sequence). The CDR3 consists of 16 residues. Blood got drawn at baseline, again on cycle 4 day 1, and then on cycle 7 day 1. The chain uses TRBV19 and TRBJ1-4; 8 nucleotides match TRBD1. The receptor was derived from an adult with an advanced solid tumor such as melanoma, head and neck, liver or kidney cancer. The sequenced sample was CD4+ or CD8+ T cells sorted from blood, obtained in a trial of the OX40 agonist ivuxolimab. DNA for the CDR3: TGTGCCAGTAGGCGCTGGACAGGGACAACTAATGAAAAACTGTTTTTT. Its protein is CASRRWTGTTNEKLFF.